These 17 T cell receptor beta chains came from one sample sequenced in a study of identical twins. TCRdb redid the calling of the 5' RACE reads with MiXCR, one entry per CDR3 protein. This table holds more than 1.5 million distinct CDR3 sequences, more than 30% found once. The specimen sequenced was cord blood. The receptors shown here come from a newborn girl in good health.

This sequence joins TRBV5-1 and TRBJ1-1; a possible D gene is TRBD1 (5 bases). The V and J ends lost 3 bases and 6 bases respectively, with 12 bases between them. Germline CDR1 reads SGHRS; CDR2 reads YFSETQ. CDR3 length: 13 amino acids. In DNA form, the CDR3 reads TGCGCCAGCAGCTGGGCCCTAGGGGCTGAAGCTTTCTTT. It is translated as CASSWALGAEAFF.

This clonotype was recorded only once. The chain uses TRBV7-6 and TRBJ1-1; D may be TRBD1 (5 bases). CDR3 size: 19 residues. The germline V gene has CDR1 SGHVS and CDR2 FNYEAQ. The ends were cut back, 5 bases at V and 1 base at J, with 26 bases in the middle. The CDR3 sequence is CASSPRRVVVQQGNTEAFF. The CDR3 nucleotides are TGTGCCAGCAGCCCCCGAAGGGTTGTGGTTCAGCAGGGGAACACTGAAGCTTTCTTT.

The chain has TRBV27 and TRBJ1-6; weak D call: TRBD1 (6 bases). This CDR3 has 16 amino acids. Germline V gene sequence: CDR1 MNHEY, CDR2 SMNVEV (reference sequence). V lost 3 bases, J lost 3 bases, and 12 bases lay in between. The CDR3 region is CASSFPGAVYNSPLHF. Written as DNA, the CDR3 is TGTGCCAGCAGTTTTCCAGGGGCTGTCTATAATTCACCCCTCCACTTT.

This chain uses TRBV6-6 with TRBJ2-3; perhaps D is TRBD1 or TRBD2 (6 bases each). The CDR3 has 13 residues. V was shortened by 0 bases and J by 9 bases, with 10 bases between the two germline ends. CDR1 MNHNY and CDR2 SVGAGI come from the germline V gene (reference sequence). CDR3 amino acids: CASSYSQGGTQYF. Here the CDR3 DNA reads TGTGCCAGCAGTTACTCACAGGGAGGCACGCAGTATTTT.

This rearrangement joins TRBV6-1 to TRBJ1-6, with unresolved D. CDR3 length equals 14 residues. V lost 1 base and J 6 bases, leaving 7 bases between the germline ends. Germline V gene data show CDR1 as MNHNS and CDR2 as SASEGT. The CDR3 DNA reads as TGTGCCAGCAGTGAAGTAGGTTTTAATTCACCCCTCCACTTT. This gives the protein CASSEVGFNSPLHF.

This clonotype was detected a few times. This chain connects TRBV3-1 to TRBJ1-4; 8 bases are a match to TRBD1. The CDR3 sequence is 12 residues long. Per the germline V gene, CDR1 is LGHDT and CDR2 is YNNKEL (reference sequence). Trimming at V came to 2 bases and at J to 11 bases, leaving 1 base not matched to a gene. The CDR3 is CASSQQGAKLFF. CDR3 DNA sequence: TGTGCCAGCAGCCAACAGGGGGCGAAACTGTTTTTT.

This chain uses TRBV12-3 or TRBV12-4 with TRBJ2-3; 11 nucleotides match TRBD2. This CDR3 has 18 residues. Unmatched junction bases numbered 16, after V lost 6 bases and J lost 5 bases. CDR3 protein: CASSPTLAGGPYVDTQYF. DNA for the CDR3: TGTGCCAGCAGCCCTACTTTAGCGGGAGGGCCTTATGTAGATACGCAGTATTTT.

This clonotype occurred a few times. CDR3 DNA sequence: TGTGCCAGCGTCTCCGGGCCTCAACTCACAGATACGCAGTATTTT. Translating gives CASVSGPQLTDTQYF. The rearrangement joins TRBV12-3 or TRBV12-4 to TRBJ2-3; D ambiguous. The ends were cut back, 8 bases at V and 2 bases at J, with 17 bases in the middle. The CDR3 is made up of 15 amino acids.

This clonotype was recorded a few times. The chain is built from TRBV6-2 or TRBV6-3 and TRBJ2-1; possibly TRBD2 for D (5 bases). Germline CDR1 reads MNHEY; CDR2 reads SVGEGT. V shed 1 base and J shed 0 bases, with 16 bases lying between them. The CDR3 contains 18 residues. The CDR3 nucleotides read TGTGCCAGCAGTTACTACCGCCGGCAGCGGAGCTCCTACAATGAGCAGTTCTTC. It encodes CASSYYRRQRSSYNEQFF.

The genes are TRBV4-1 and TRBJ2-3; D gene ambiguous. Trimming took 5 bases from V and 2 from J, leaving 20 bases between them. Germline V gene lookup returns CDR1 MGHRA and CDR2 YSYEKL. The CDR3 consists of 17 residues. This CDR3 is CASSSPGHNLLTDTQYF. The DNA of the CDR3 is TGCGCCAGCAGCTCCCCTGGTCACAATCTACTCACAGATACGCAGTATTTT.

The count of this clonotype is one. The chain is built from TRBV5-1 and TRBJ2-2; D possibly corresponds to TRBD2 (6 bases). Per germline, CDR1 SGHRS and CDR2 YFSETQ. V gave up 4 bases and J gave up 3 bases, with 19 bases separating them. There are 17 residues in the CDR3. The CDR3: CASSAYLALRDTGELFF. DNA for the CDR3: TGCGCCAGCAGCGCCTATCTAGCGCTCAGAGACACCGGGGAGCTGTTTTTT.

The chain links TRBV20-1 to TRBJ1-2, with no clear D. Germline CDR1 DFQATT, CDR2 SNEGSKA (reference sequence). CDR3 length: 12 amino acids. The V end was cut by 5 bases, the J end by 5 bases, with 12 bases between. This CDR3 is CSALSSSYGYTF. Here the CDR3 DNA reads TGCAGTGCTCTGAGCAGCTCTTATGGCTACACCTTC.

This clonotype has more than one count but fewer than ten. The chain uses TRBV20-1 and TRBJ1-1; TRBD1 might be the D (6 bases). Germline V gene lookup returns CDR1 DFQATT and CDR2 SNEGSKA (reference sequence). The V gene lost 1 base and the J gene lost 6 bases, with 15 bases spanning the gap. This CDR3 spans 14 amino acids. The CDR3: CSARGLKQGAEAFF. CDR3 nucleotides: TGCAGTGCTAGAGGACTGAAACAGGGAGCTGAAGCTTTCTTT.

The rearrangement uses TRBV29-1 and TRBJ1-2, with D unclear. The germline CDR1 and CDR2 sequences are SQVTM and ANQGSEA. This CDR3 is built from 9 residues. V dropped 8 bases and J dropped 6 bases, with 7 bases sitting between them. The CDR3 sequence: CSIGNGYTF. The CDR3 DNA is TGCAGCATAGGGAATGGCTACACCTTC.

The V call is TRBV4-2, the J call TRBJ2-2; 13 bases agree with TRBD2. Germline V CDR1 and CDR2: LGHNA, YNFKEQ. The CDR3 has 19 residues. V shed 2 bases and J 3 bases; nucleotides not matched to a gene: 9. In DNA form, the CDR3 reads TGTGCCAGCAGCCAAATGAGACTAGCGGGAGGAACGGACACCGGGGAGCTGTTTTTT. Protein sequence: CASSQMRLAGGTDTGELFF.

As for this clonotype: With a much larger clone just one base away, this may be a read error. The V and J genes are TRBV11-2 and TRBJ2-1; perhaps TRBD2 as D (5 bases). The length of the CDR3 is 15 residues. V lost 2 bases and J lost 4, with 12 bases in between. Looked up from germline, CDR1 is SGHAT and CDR2 is FQNNGV. Here the CDR3 DNA reads TGTGCCAGCAGCTTACGGAGGCGCCCTTACAATGAGCAGTTCTTC. Residues: CASSLRRRPYNEQFF.

This chain links TRBV11-2 with TRBJ2-1, with TRBD2 matching 8 bases. Germline V lookup: CDR1 SGHAT, CDR2 FQNNGV. V dropped 5 bases and J dropped 2; count of bases not matched to a gene: 8. The CDR3 is 16 amino acids. In DNA form, the CDR3 reads TGTGCCAGCAGCCGAAGACTAGCGAGGGCCTACAATGAGCAGTTCTTC. Protein sequence: CASSRRLARAYNEQFF. Complete variable domain (other parts from reference TRBV11-2 and TRBJ2-1): EAGVAQSPRYKIIEKRQSVAFWCNPISGHATLYWYQQILGQGPKLLIQFQNNGVVDDSQLPKDRFSAERLKGVDSTLKIQPAKLEDSAVYLCASSRRLARAYNEQFFGPGTRLTVL.